This TCR beta chain was identified in a study of early T cells in non-severe SARS-CoV-2 infection. The germline CDR1 and CDR2 sequences are KGHDR and SFDVKD. The CDR3 length is 15 residues. The V end lost 0 bases, the J end lost 3 bases, and 9 bases lay between the germline ends. The TCR library protocol was used to attach unique molecular identifiers. These identifiers were attached to individual cDNA molecules. Each CDR3 protein gets one entry after TCRdb re-called the 5' RACE reads with MiXCR. The sample holds about 86,000 distinct CDR3 sequences, under 15% seen once. Sequencing was done on a sample of whole blood. The sequence was obtained from an adult who was a healthcare worker with PCR-confirmed SARS-CoV-2 infection or an uninfected control (not recorded which). V is TRBV24-1 and J is TRBJ2-3; TRBD2 is a possible D gene (5 bases). The CDR3 DNA is TGTGCCACCAGTGATTTGCGGGATAGTACAGATACGCAGTATTTT. It is translated as CATSDLRDSTDTQYF.